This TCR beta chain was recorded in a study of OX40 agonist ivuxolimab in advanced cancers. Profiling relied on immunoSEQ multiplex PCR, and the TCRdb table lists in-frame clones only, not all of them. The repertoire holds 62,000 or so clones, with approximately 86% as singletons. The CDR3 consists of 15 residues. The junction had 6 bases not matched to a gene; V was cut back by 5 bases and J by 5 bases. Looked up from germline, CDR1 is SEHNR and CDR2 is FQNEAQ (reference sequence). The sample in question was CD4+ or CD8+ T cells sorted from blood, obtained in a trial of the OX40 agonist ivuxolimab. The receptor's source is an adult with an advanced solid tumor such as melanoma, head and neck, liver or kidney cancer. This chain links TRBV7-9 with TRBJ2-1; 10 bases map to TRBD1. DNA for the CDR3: TGTGCCAGCAGCCCCCGGGACAGGGGTAACAATGAGCAGTTCTTC. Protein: CASSPRDRGNNEQFF.